This T cell receptor beta chain was identified during a study of cytomegalovirus exposure and HLA in healthy donors. Findings and caveats of the study: Under in vitro conditions, a few CMV-associated chains were confirmed as specific for CMV antigens.

CDR3 length equals 12 residues. Between the trimmed V and J ends, which lost 4 bases and 3 bases, there was a span of 7 bases. Germline V gene sequence: CDR1 SGHNT, CDR2 YYREEE (reference sequence). Assay: immunoSEQ multiplex PCR; the TCRdb copy retains only in-frame clones and omits some. The sample holds 330,000 or so clones, approximately 90% seen once. As for this clone: Antigen: not known.

The V call is TRBV5-4, the J call TRBJ1-2; D gene uncertain. The source of this sequence is a woman in her late teens or twenties in good health and CMV-seronegative. Sequenced material: PBMCs. The CDR3 nucleotides read TGTGCCAGCAGCCCCCGGGACTATGGCTACACCTTC. Protein sequence: CASSPRDYGYTF.